The present entry profiles one TCR beta chain with its context. Its specificity is not known. 13 Jbeta primers and 60 Vbeta primers were used for the PCR. The repertoire was sequenced with immunoSEQ multiplex PCR; TCRdb's copy has only in-frame clones and lacks some. The data contain 30,000 to 40,000 clones, 35% to 55% of them singletons. The data originate from a study of cytomegalovirus exposure and HLA in healthy donors. Across the study: Researchers found that less than 90% of 350 to 500 genotyped donors fell within the Caucasian-associated ancestry cluster.

The study, taken as a whole, reports: It was reportedly the case that the classifier diagnosed cytomegalovirus status with high specificity and sensitivity. Exclusion applied to some V segments, including TRBV6-2 and TRBV6-3, as they were indistinguishable.

V was cut by 2 bases and J by 6 bases, with 11 bases left in between. Germline-derived CDR1 and CDR2 are MNHEY and SMNVEV (reference sequence). CDR3 length: 14 residues. The sequence was collected from a woman in her fifties or sixties in good health and CMV-seronegative. The material sequenced was PBMCs. The chain has TRBV27 and TRBJ2-1, with D perhaps TRBD2 (5 bases). CDR3 DNA: TGTGCCAGCAGTTTACTCGGGATTCCCAATGAGCAGTTCTTC. Translated, it gives CASSLLGIPNEQFF.